The 17 T cell receptor beta chains reported below all come from one sample, sequenced in a study of blood T cells in healthy people across ages. Using a J-beta primer mix together with a sample-barcoded 5' primer, a second PCR was run for roughly 6 to 12 cycles. From the 5' RACE reads, TCRdb called clonotypes with MiXCR, one entry per CDR3 protein. The sample yields about 800,000 distinct CDR3 sequences, approximately 25% seen once. The data were also submitted as part of a second study, on T cells of mothers and their children.

The sequencing sample was made of blood. These receptors were collected from a boy aged 5-17 years in good health.

The chain combines TRBV7-9 with TRBJ2-4, with D unclear. Between the trimmed V and J ends, which lost 3 bases and 3 bases, there was a span of 9 bases. Germline V CDR1 and CDR2: SEHNR, FQNEAQ (reference sequence). The CDR3 is 14 amino acids. As DNA, the CDR3 is TGTGCCAGCAGCTTTGGAGACAACAAAAACATTCAGTACTTC. It is translated as CASSFGDNKNIQYF.

This clonotype was detected only a few times. This sequence joins TRBV7-3 and TRBJ2-3; 7 bases match TRBD1. J gave up 4 bases and V 5 bases, and 3 bases lay outside the gene matches. Per germline, CDR1 SGHTA and CDR2 FQGTGA. This CDR3 is built from 13 residues. The CDR3 sequence is CASSEQGADTQYF. CDR3 bases: TGTGCCAGCAGCGAGCAGGGGGCAGATACGCAGTATTTT. The variable domain in full, completed from reference TRBV7-3 and TRBJ2-3, reads GAGVSQTPSNKVTEKGKYVELRCDPISGHTALYWYRQSLGQGPEFLIYFQGTGAADDSGLPNDRFFAVRPEGSVSTLKIQRTERGDSAVYLCASSEQGADTQYFGPGTRLTVL.

The chain couples TRBV18 to TRBJ2-5; maybe TRBD2 (6 bases). The J call may not be correct, given that the DNA end is closer to TRBJ2-1. CDR3 length: 13 residues. CDR1 is KGHSH and CDR2 is LQKENI in the germline V gene. Written as DNA, the CDR3 is TGTGCCAGCTCACCTTCTAGCGTCAGTGAGCAGTTCTTC. It is translated as CASSPSSVSEQFF.

CDR3: CASSPYGKEAFF. CDR3 nucleotide sequence: TGTGCCAGCTCACCGTACGGCAAAGAAGCTTTCTTT. The V and J genes are TRBV18 and TRBJ1-1; D is uncertain. The CDR3 is 12 residues long. Trimming left V 3 bases short and J 8 bases short, with 10 bases between. From germline, CDR1 is KGHSH and CDR2 LQKENI.

This clonotype was recorded a few times. The chain combines TRBV24-1 with TRBJ2-7; the D gene is possibly TRBD2 (6 bases). The CDR3 runs to 13 residues. The germline CDR1 and CDR2 sequences are KGHDR and SFDVKD. V lost 5 bases, J lost 3 bases, and 10 bases lay in between. CDR3: CATSGRDNYEQYF. In DNA form, the CDR3 reads TGTGCCACCAGTGGGCGGGATAACTACGAGCAGTACTTC.

This clonotype was seen only a few times. CDR3 bases: TGTGCCAGTTCCGCCGGGACAGGGCAAGAACTGTTTTTT. Protein product: CASSAGTGQELFF. V gene TRBV6-2 or TRBV6-3 combines with J gene TRBJ1-4; 9 bases line up with TRBD1. V lost 9 bases, J lost 12 bases, and 11 bases stayed unmatched. Germline-derived CDR1 and CDR2 are MNHEY and SVGEGT. The CDR3 spans 13 residues.

This clonotype was counted between two and nine times. V usage is TRBV6-5 and J usage is TRBJ2-1, with TRBD1 matching over 8 bases. This CDR3 is 18 amino acids long. CDR1 is MNHEY, CDR2 SVGAGI, per germline. V dropped 0 bases and J dropped 4; count of bases not matched to a gene: 11. CDR3 coding DNA: TGTGCCAGCAGTTACTCCCGGACAGGGATTCGGGGTTACAATGAGCAGTTCTTC. It is translated as CASSYSRTGIRGYNEQFF.

The rearrangement joins TRBV9 to TRBJ1-5; D perhaps matches TRBD1 (5 bases). The germline V gene has CDR1 SGDLS and CDR2 YYNGEE. Trimming pared 0 bases from V and 3 bases from J, leaving 10 bases between. This CDR3 has 15 residues. The CDR3 DNA reads as TGTGCCAGCAGCGTAGAGCGACAGACCAATCAGCCCCAGCATTTT. This translates into CASSVERQTNQPQHF.

CDR3 sequence reads: CASTQGSTDTQYF. CDR3 DNA sequence: TGCGCCAGCACCCAGGGGAGCACAGATACGCAGTATTTT. The V gene is TRBV5-1, the J gene TRBJ2-3; D perhaps matches TRBD1 (6 bases). This CDR3 is built from 13 residues. V was pared by 6 bases and J by 0 bases, with 8 bases between. Germline CDR1 SGHRS, CDR2 YFSETQ.

This clonotype was counted between two and nine times. The chain recombines TRBV28 with TRBJ2-7; 15 bases are shared with TRBD2. Looked up from germline, CDR1 is MDHEN and CDR2 is SYDVKM. This CDR3 comprises 18 residues. V lost 5 bases and J lost 4; bases outside the gene matches: 12. This chain's CDR3 is CASSQGLAGGWIEYEQYF. DNA of the CDR3: TGTGCCAGCAGTCAGGGACTAGCGGGAGGTTGGATAGAATACGAGCAGTACTTC. Combining the CDR3 with reference TRBV28 and TRBJ2-7 gives the whole variable domain DVKVTQSSRYLVKRTGEKVFLECVQDMDHENMFWYRQDPGLGLRLIYFSYDVKMKEKGDIPEGYSVSREKKERFSLILESASTNQTSMYLCASSQGLAGGWIEYEQYFGPGTRLTVT.

The chain uses TRBV13 and TRBJ2-3; 13 positions agree with TRBD2. The CDR3 is 19 amino acids. V shed 3 bases and J 0 bases; nucleotides not matched to a gene: 9. CDR1 is PRHDT and CDR2 is FYEKMQ in the germline V gene (reference sequence). The CDR3 protein is CASSLTGLAGEPSTDTQYF. CDR3 bases: TGTGCCAGCAGCTTGACAGGACTAGCGGGGGAACCTAGCACAGATACGCAGTATTTT.

The chain combines TRBV12-3 or TRBV12-4 with TRBJ2-1; no definite D call. This CDR3 spans 13 amino acids. V was clipped by 8 bases and J by 0 bases, with 8 bases between them. The CDR3 loop reads CASHRSSYNEQFF. In DNA, the CDR3 is TGTGCCAGCCACAGAAGCTCCTACAATGAGCAGTTCTTC.

This chain links TRBV4-1 with TRBJ2-5, with 9 nucleotides matching TRBD2. The last part of the DNA fits TRBJ2-7 better; the J call may be wrong. Germline CDR1 and CDR2: MGHRA and YSYEKL. This CDR3 comprises 14 residues. The CDR3 sequence: CASGLAPSSYEQYF. Written as DNA, the CDR3 is TGCGCCAGCGGACTAGCGCCCAGCTCCTACGAGCAGTACTTC.

J is TRBJ2-2 and V is TRBV6-5; TRBD1 is a possible D gene (6 bases). Per germline, CDR1 MNHEY and CDR2 SVGAGI. The CDR3 spans 13 residues. Trimming pared 6 bases from V and 6 bases from J, leaving 11 bases between. The CDR3 spells CASSRGGPGELFF. DNA for the CDR3: TGTGCCAGCAGCCGAGGGGGACCCGGGGAGCTGTTTTTT.

This clonotype was seen only a few times. V gene TRBV4-3 combines with J gene TRBJ1-2; no firm D call. CDR3 size: 15 residues. Germline lookup yields CDR1 LGHNA and CDR2 YSLEER. The V end was cut by 2 bases, the J end by 7 bases, with 17 bases between. The CDR3 here is CASSQNGYLASGYTF. The CDR3 DNA sequence: TGCGCCAGCAGCCAAAATGGATACCTGGCGTCTGGCTACACCTTC.

This clonotype was found a few times. The V call is TRBV20-1, the J call TRBJ2-7, with 9 nucleotides matching TRBD1. The ends lost 1 base at V and 4 bases at J; junction bases unmatched: 5. Germline-derived CDR1 and CDR2 are DFQATT and SNEGSKA (reference sequence). CDR3 length: 14 residues. CDR3 sequence (DNA): TGCAGTGCTAGAGTGGGACAGGGAGTGTACGAGCAGTACTTC. This encodes CSARVGQGVYEQYF.

The rearrangement links TRBV5-1 to TRBJ2-7; tentatively, D is TRBD1 (5 bases). The CDR3 spans 15 residues. Per germline, CDR1 SGHRS and CDR2 YFSETQ. Deletions cut 1 base from V and 1 base from J, with 12 bases between. The CDR3 spells CASSLSPGLSYEQYF. In DNA, the CDR3 is TGCGCCAGCAGCTTGAGTCCAGGGCTTTCCTACGAGCAGTACTTC.